A selection of T cell receptor beta chains follows, all from one sample in a study of blood T cell repertoires in COVID-19. Produced via immunoSEQ multiplex PCR; TCRdb's table is partial and in-frame only. The sample has about 200,000 clones; around 83% are singletons. The sample comprised peripheral blood. The receptors were sampled from a human donor in a cohort sampled during active COVID-19. The CDR3 runs from the conserved cysteine through the conserved F or W. D genes are given only for firm matches. Part of the rows lack a size; the others show once, few, many or a class for expanded clones.

clone size: -
D gene: TRBD2
V gene: TRBV6-4
J gene: TRBJ2-1
CDR3 protein: CASSAGLESNEQFF
CDR3 DNA: TGTGCCAGCAGTGCCGGACTAGAGTCCAATGAGCAGTTCTTC

clone size: -
D gene: TRBD1
V gene: TRBV18
J gene: TRBJ2-5
CDR3 protein: CASSPPTGGSQETQYF
CDR3 DNA: TGTGCCAGCTCACCACCGACAGGGGGATCTCAAGAGACCCAGTACTTC

clone size: -
D gene: -
V gene: TRBV30
J gene: TRBJ1-5
CDR3 protein: CAWDTGSNQPQHF
CDR3 DNA: TGTGCCTGGGATACAGGGAGCAATCAGCCCCAGCATTTT

clone size: -
D gene: TRBD1
V gene: TRBV5-1
J gene: TRBJ2-2
CDR3 protein: CASRPGTVNTGELFF
CDR3 DNA: TGCGCCAGCAGACCCGGGACAGTTAACACCGGGGAGCTGTTTTTT

clone size: once
D gene: -
V gene: TRBV3-1/TRBV3-2
J gene: TRBJ2-7
CDR3 protein: CASSLTSNAEQYF
CDR3 DNA: TGTGCCAGCAGCCTGACTAGTAATGCCGAGCAGTACTTC

clone size: -
D gene: TRBD2
V gene: TRBV28
J gene: TRBJ2-7
CDR3 protein: CASSPGAGGFSYEQYF
CDR3 DNA: TGTGCCAGCAGTCCCGGGGCGGGAGGCTTCTCCTACGAGCAGTACTTC

clone size: once
D gene: TRBD2
V gene: TRBV4-2
J gene: TRBJ2-7
CDR3 protein: CASSQDLTSGGREQYF
CDR3 DNA: TGTGCCAGCAGCCAAGATCTAACTAGCGGGGGTCGAGAGCAGTACTTC

clone size: -
D gene: TRBD2
V gene: TRBV7-8
J gene: TRBJ2-2
CDR3 protein: CASSLARVPGLAGGTGELFF
CDR3 DNA: TGTGCCAGCAGCTTAGCGAGAGTCCCGGGACTAGCGGGAGGTACCGGGGAGCTGTTTTTT

clone size: -
D gene: TRBD1
V gene: TRBV19
J gene: TRBJ1-1
CDR3 protein: CASSGQLNTEAFF
CDR3 DNA: TGTGCCAGTTCGGGACAGTTGAACACTGAAGCTTTCTTT

clone size: -
D gene: TRBD1
V gene: TRBV19
J gene: TRBJ2-3
CDR3 protein: CASSPGDRPSPDTQYF
CDR3 DNA: TGTGCCAGTAGTCCTGGGGACAGACCTAGCCCTGATACGCAGTATTTT

clone size: -
D gene: TRBD2
V gene: TRBV11-2
J gene: TRBJ2-3
CDR3 protein: CASSWTSGRIDTQYF
CDR3 DNA: TGTGCCAGCAGCTGGACTAGCGGGAGGATAGATACGCAGTATTTT

clone size: -
D gene: -
V gene: TRBV5-1
J gene: TRBJ2-3
CDR3 protein: CASSPPTGTDTQYF
CDR3 DNA: TGCGCCAGCAGCCCTCCGACCGGGACAGATACGCAGTATTTT

clone size: -
D gene: -
V gene: TRBV2
J gene: TRBJ1-2
CDR3 protein: CASSDQGSPNYGYTF
CDR3 DNA: TGTGCCAGCAGTGACCAGGGAAGCCCAAACTATGGCTACACCTTC

clone size: -
D gene: -
V gene: TRBV27
J gene: TRBJ2-7
CDR3 protein: CASSSYRHYEQYF
CDR3 DNA: TGTGCCAGCAGTTCTTACAGACACTACGAGCAGTACTTC

clone size: -
D gene: TRBD1
V gene: TRBV6-6
J gene: TRBJ1-5
CDR3 protein: CASSRGDQPQHF
CDR3 DNA: TGTGCCAGCAGCAGGGGGGATCAGCCCCAGCATTTT

clone size: -
D gene: TRBD2
V gene: TRBV2
J gene: TRBJ2-1
CDR3 protein: CASSAGLAANEQFF
CDR3 DNA: TGTGCCAGCAGTGCGGGACTAGCGGCCAATGAGCAGTTCTTC

clone size: -
D gene: -
V gene: TRBV5-1
J gene: TRBJ2-1
CDR3 protein: CASSPPGAYNEQFF
CDR3 DNA: TGCGCCAGCAGCCCACCGGGGGCCTACAATGAGCAGTTCTTC

clone size: -
D gene: -
V gene: TRBV5-1
J gene: TRBJ1-1
CDR3 protein: CASSFARGENTEAFF
CDR3 DNA: TGCGCCAGCAGCTTCGCACGGGGGGAAAACACTGAAGCTTTCTTT

clone size: -
D gene: TRBD2
V gene: TRBV4-2
J gene: TRBJ2-2
CDR3 protein: CASSQEPSGRNTGELFF
CDR3 DNA: TGTGCCAGCAGCCAAGAACCTAGCGGCCGGAACACCGGGGAGCTGTTTTTT

clone size: -
D gene: TRBD2
V gene: TRBV7-2
J gene: TRBJ2-7
CDR3 protein: CASSTRLAGLYEQYF
CDR3 DNA: TGTGCCAGCAGCACAAGACTAGCGGGACTCTACGAGCAGTACTTC

clone size: -
D gene: -
V gene: TRBV19
J gene: TRBJ1-2
CDR3 protein: CASSTPNYGYTF
CDR3 DNA: TGTGCCAGTAGTACCCCAAACTATGGCTACACCTTC

clone size: -
D gene: TRBD2
V gene: TRBV27
J gene: TRBJ2-2
CDR3 protein: CASSQGRATGELFF
CDR3 DNA: TGTGCCAGCAGTCAAGGGAGGGCCACCGGGGAGCTGTTTTTT

clone size: -
D gene: -
V gene: TRBV7-8
J gene: TRBJ2-3
CDR3 protein: CASSSPDGVGTQYF
CDR3 DNA: TGTGCCAGCAGCTCCCCCGATGGAGTCGGTACGCAGTATTTT

clone size: -
D gene: TRBD1
V gene: TRBV4-2
J gene: TRBJ2-7
CDR3 protein: CASSQDRDRAYEQYF
CDR3 DNA: TGTGCCAGCAGCCAAGATCGGGACAGAGCCTACGAGCAGTACTTC

clone size: -
D gene: -
V gene: TRBV2
J gene: TRBJ1-5
CDR3 protein: CASSLSAGDWGDNYNQPQHF
CDR3 DNA: TGTGCCAGCAGTCTTAGCGCGGGGGACTGGGGGGACAATTACAATCAGCCCCAGCATTTT

clone size: -
D gene: -
V gene: TRBV2
J gene: TRBJ1-1
CDR3 protein: CASREEIMNTEAFF
CDR3 DNA: TGTGCCAGCAGGGAGGAGATCATGAACACTGAAGCTTTCTTT

clone size: -
D gene: TRBD2
V gene: TRBV28
J gene: TRBJ2-1
CDR3 protein: CASSSPSGGSNEQFF
CDR3 DNA: TGTGCCAGCAGTTCGCCATCGGGAGGAAGCAATGAGCAGTTCTTC

clone size: -
D gene: TRBD1
V gene: TRBV7-2
J gene: TRBJ2-7
CDR3 protein: CASSTQRGQGSYEQYF
CDR3 DNA: TGTGCCAGCAGCACGCAACGGGGACAGGGCTCCTACGAGCAGTACTTC

clone size: -
D gene: -
V gene: TRBV11-2
J gene: TRBJ1-2
CDR3 protein: CASSLYFEAPIYGYTF
CDR3 DNA: TGTGCCAGCAGCTTATACTTTGAGGCGCCAATATATGGCTACACCTTC

clone size: -
D gene: TRBD1
V gene: TRBV11-2
J gene: TRBJ1-2
CDR3 protein: CASSSRDRQGHGYTF
CDR3 DNA: TGTGCCAGCAGCTCCAGAGACCGACAGGGCCATGGCTACACCTTC

clone size: -
D gene: TRBD2
V gene: TRBV27
J gene: TRBJ2-7
CDR3 protein: CASSLGLAASGEQYF
CDR3 DNA: TGTGCCAGCAGTTTAGGACTAGCGGCCAGCGGCGAGCAGTACTTC

clone size: -
D gene: TRBD1
V gene: TRBV7-2
J gene: TRBJ1-5
CDR3 protein: CASSSYGTDNQPQHF
CDR3 DNA: TGTGCCAGCAGCTCCTATGGGACAGACAATCAGCCCCAGCATTTT

clone size: -
D gene: TRBD2
V gene: TRBV5-4
J gene: TRBJ2-3
CDR3 protein: CASSRTSGTDTQYF
CDR3 DNA: TGTGCCAGCAGCCGGACTAGCGGCACAGATACGCAGTATTTT

clone size: -
D gene: TRBD2
V gene: TRBV25-1
J gene: TRBJ2-1
CDR3 protein: CASSESSSGSLGQFF
CDR3 DNA: TGTGCCAGCAGTGAATCCTCTAGCGGGAGCTTGGGGCAGTTCTTC

clone size: -
D gene: -
V gene: TRBV19
J gene: TRBJ2-7
CDR3 protein: CASSFAGPYEQYF
CDR3 DNA: TGTGCCAGTAGTTTTGCGGGACCCTACGAGCAGTACTTC

clone size: few
D gene: TRBD2
V gene: TRBV5-1
J gene: TRBJ2-5
CDR3 protein: CASSLEGPSGARRQETQYF
CDR3 DNA: TGCGCCAGCAGCTTGGAGGGGCCTAGCGGAGCCCGGAGGCAAGAGACCCAGTACTTC